The rows below give T cell receptor beta chains drawn from one sample of a study of T cell responses to AZD1222 COVID-19 vaccine. Clones were sequenced by immunoSEQ multiplex PCR, and TCRdb holds only the in-frame ones, with some missing. The table shows approximately 150,000 clones, with around 92% occurring only once. The specimen comprised peripheral blood, sampled on day 0 of AZD1222 vaccination. Receptor source: an adult in good health. CDR3s include the opening cysteine and the closing phenylalanine or tryptophan. Fields, in order: CDR3 length, J gene, clone size, D gene, V gene, CDR3 protein, CDR3 DNA. A D gene is named only where the DNA matches it firmly. Clone size is not always given. Where it is, it says once, few, many or a class for expanded clones.

15,TRBJ2-4,once,NA,TRBV10-3,CAISDTSLGKNIQYF,TGTGCCATCAGTGATACTAGTTTAGGCAAAAACATTCAGTACTTC
14,TRBJ2-5,NA,NA,TRBV18,CASSPRGYEETQYF,TGTGCCAGCTCACCGCGCGGGTACGAAGAGACCCAGTACTTC
12,TRBJ1-2,NA,NA,TRBV5-6,CASSPSDYGYTF,TGTGCCAGCAGCCCCTCAGACTATGGCTACACCTTC
12,TRBJ1-2,NA,NA,TRBV7-2,CASSPRPGGYTF,TGTGCCAGCAGCCCAAGGCCAGGCGGCTACACCTTC
15,TRBJ1-5,NA,NA,TRBV28,CASSLVDSNNQPQHF,TGTGCCAGCAGTTTGGTGGACTCGAACAATCAGCCCCAGCATTTT
14,TRBJ1-1,NA,NA,TRBV19,CASTFTLLDTEAFF,TGTGCCAGTACCTTTACGCTCCTGGACACTGAAGCTTTCTTT
15,TRBJ2-1,NA,TRBD2,TRBV2,CASRGTSVGDNEQFF,TGTGCCAGCAGGGGGACTAGCGTCGGGGACAATGAGCAGTTCTTC
17,TRBJ1-5,NA,NA,TRBV4-2,CASSQDRVAYSNQPQHF,TGTGCCAGCAGCCAAGATAGGGTAGCATATAGCAATCAGCCCCAGCATTTT
13,TRBJ1-2,NA,NA,TRBV19,CASSMAGERGYTF,TGTGCCAGTAGTATGGCAGGGGAGCGGGGCTACACCTTC
14,TRBJ2-1,NA,TRBD2,TRBV7-2,CASSLGTSGTEQFF,TGTGCCAGCAGCTTAGGGACTAGCGGGACCGAGCAGTTCTTC
13,TRBJ2-1,NA,NA,TRBV19,CASSTPQVPAQFF,TGTGCCAGTAGTACGCCACAGGTACCCGCGCAGTTCTTC